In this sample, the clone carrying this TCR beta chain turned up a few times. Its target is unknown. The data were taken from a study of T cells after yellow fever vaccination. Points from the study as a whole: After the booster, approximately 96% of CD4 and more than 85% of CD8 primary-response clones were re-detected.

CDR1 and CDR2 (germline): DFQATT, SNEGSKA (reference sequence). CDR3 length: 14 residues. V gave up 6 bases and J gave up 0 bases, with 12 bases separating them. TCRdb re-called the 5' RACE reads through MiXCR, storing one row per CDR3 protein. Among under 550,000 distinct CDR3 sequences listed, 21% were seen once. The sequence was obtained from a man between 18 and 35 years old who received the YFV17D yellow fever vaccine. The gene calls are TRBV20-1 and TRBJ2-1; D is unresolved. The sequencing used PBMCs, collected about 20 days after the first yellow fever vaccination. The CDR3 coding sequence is TGCAGTGCCCCGGGCAGTTCCTCCTACAATGAGCAGTTCTTC. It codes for CSAPGSSSYNEQFF.